Listed here are 15 T cell receptor beta chains from one sample, sequenced in a study of blood T cell dynamics during melanoma immunotherapy. Produced via immunoSEQ multiplex PCR; TCRdb's table is partial and in-frame only. The sample lists about 28,000 clones; over 80% were seen once. Sample time point: week 3, after first cycle of checkpoint inhibitor. The specimen comprised blood, sampled from a patient treated with checkpoint blockade. The receptors originated from a human donor with melanoma.

This clone counts as medium-sized (0.01 to 0.1%). The CDR3 nucleotides read TGTGCCAGCAAGGAGGCAATTTCAGAAGGGGCGAATTCACCCCTCCACTTT. Translated: CASKEAISEGANSPLHF. The chain links TRBV11-2 to TRBJ1-6; D is perhaps TRBD1 (5 bases). Trimming took off 7 bases at V and 7 bases at J, with 23 bases between the two ends. CDR1 SGHAT and CDR2 FQNNGV come from the germline V gene. This CDR3 comprises 17 residues.

The V call is TRBV9, the J call TRBJ1-6, with D possibly matching TRBD1 (5 bases). Looked up from germline, CDR1 is SGDLS and CDR2 is YYNGEE. This CDR3 spans 14 amino acids. Trimming cost V 2 bases and J 7 bases, with 10 bases left between them. The CDR3 loop reads CASSVGAGNSPLHF. DNA of the CDR3: TGTGCCAGCAGCGTCGGGGCCGGGAATTCACCCCTCCACTTT.

This chain uses TRBV27 with TRBJ2-1; D is tentatively TRBD1 or TRBD2 (7 bases each). Germline V gives CDR1 MNHEY, CDR2 SMNVEV (reference sequence). The CDR3 sequence is 19 residues long. The V gene lost 7 bases and the J gene lost 0 bases, with 25 bases spanning the gap. The CDR3 sequence is CASTLWGEGAISSYNEQFF. DNA of the CDR3: TGTGCCAGCACCCTGTGGGGGGAGGGGGCGATTAGCTCCTACAATGAGCAGTTCTTC.

A few counts support this clone. The chain is built from TRBV11-2 and TRBJ2-7; 10 positions agree with TRBD1. CDR1 is SGHAT, CDR2 FQNNGV, per germline. V was clipped by 1 base and J by 2 bases; unmatched bases: 5. This CDR3 is 16 amino acids long. The CDR3 sequence is CASSLGGTGVAYEQYF. Written as DNA, the CDR3 is TGTGCCAGCAGCTTAGGAGGGACAGGGGTCGCCTACGAGCAGTACTTC. Full variable domain (rest looked up from reference TRBV11-2 and TRBJ2-7): EAGVAQSPRYKIIEKRQSVAFWCNPISGHATLYWYQQILGQGPKLLIQFQNNGVVDDSQLPKDRFSAERLKGVDSTLKIQPAKLEDSAVYLCASSLGGTGVAYEQYFGPGTRLTVT.

This clone is a singleton in its sample. This sequence joins TRBV11-3 and TRBJ1-1; tentative D call: TRBD1 (5 bases). CDR3 length: 13 amino acids. Germline V CDR1 and CDR2: SGHNT, YENEEA. Trimming left V 5 bases short and J 0 bases short, with 7 bases between. The CDR3 DNA sequence: TGTGCCAGCAGCCAGACAGTGAACACTGAAGCTTTCTTT. This encodes CASSQTVNTEAFF. Full variable domain (remainder filled in from reference TRBV11-3 and TRBJ1-1): EAGVVQSPRYKIIEKKQPVAFWCNPISGHNTLYWYLQNLGQGPELLIRYENEEAVDDSQLPKDRFSAERLKGVDSTLKIQPAELGDSAVYLCASSQTVNTEAFFGQGTRLTVV.

This clone showed up just a few times. The chain combines TRBV11-2 with TRBJ2-7; TRBD2 is a possible D gene (5 bases). Trimming removed 1 base at V and 7 bases at J, with 20 bases between. CDR3 size: 16 residues. Germline CDR1 and CDR2: SGHAT and FQNNGV. The CDR3, as DNA: TGTGCCAGCAGCTTAGGGCGGGTCAGAACTTTTCAGGAGCAGTACTTC. Translated: CASSLGRVRTFQEQYF.

The J gene is TRBJ2-3, the V gene TRBV10-2, with D unclear. This CDR3 has 14 residues. Germline-derived CDR1 and CDR2 are WSHSY and SAAADI. Trimming cost V 2 bases and J 3 bases, with 9 bases left between them. The CDR3 loop is CASSEDETTDTQYF. Written as DNA, the CDR3 is TGCGCCAGCAGTGAGGATGAGACAACAGATACGCAGTATTTT.

The V and J genes are TRBV7-6 and TRBJ2-2; D possibly corresponds to TRBD2 (5 bases). Trimming removed 1 base from V and 9 bases from J, with 9 bases in between. The germline V gene encodes CDR1 SGHVS and CDR2 FNYEAQ. The CDR3 extends over 13 amino acids. Here the CDR3 DNA reads TGTGCCAGCAGCTTAGATCGAGGGAGGGAGCTGTTTTTT. Amino acid sequence: CASSLDRGRELFF.

This clone has a single count. The chain combines TRBV23-1 with TRBJ1-2; no firm D call. TRBV23-1 is an ORF, with its function uncertain. The CDR3 runs to 14 residues. V lost 5 bases to trimming and J lost 3 bases, with 13 bases between them. CDR3: CASSRRLRDYGYTF. For the CDR3, the DNA is TGCGCCAGCAGTAGGAGGTTGAGGGACTATGGCTACACCTTC.

The rearrangement links TRBV5-1 to TRBJ1-2; D not resolved. In germline, CDR1 is SGHRS, CDR2 YFSETQ. Trimming left V 0 bases short and J 0 bases short, with 6 bases between. The CDR3 spans 14 residues. The CDR3 spells CASSLVTANYGYTF. CDR3 nucleotides: TGCGCCAGCAGCTTGGTTACAGCTAACTATGGCTACACCTTC. Complete variable domain (other parts from reference TRBV5-1 and TRBJ1-2): KAGVTQTPRYLIKTRGQQVTLSCSPISGHRSVSWYQQTPGQGLQFLFEYFSETQRNKGNFPGRFSGRQFSNSRSEMNVSTLELGDSALYLCASSLVTANYGYTFGSGTRLTVV.

This clone was detected only once. This chain connects TRBV29-1 to TRBJ1-1; D unclear. Germline lookup yields CDR1 SQVTM and CDR2 ANQGSEA. The CDR3 has 13 residues. With 6 bases removed from V and 0 bases from J, the gap between germline ends came to 11 bases. CDR3: CSVNSGMNTEAFF. CDR3 DNA sequence: TGCAGCGTCAACTCGGGAATGAACACTGAAGCTTTCTTT.

The chain joins TRBV7-2 to TRBJ2-5, with 8 bases fitting TRBD1. The V gene end was trimmed by 6 bases and the J gene end by 4 bases; junction bases not matched to a gene: 19. Germline CDR1 and CDR2: SGHTA and FQGNSA. This CDR3 has 18 residues. The CDR3 nucleotides are TGTGCCAGCAGTCCCGGCCGGACAGGGACCCCCGTGAGAGAGACCCAGTACTTC. Its protein is CASSPGRTGTPVRETQYF.

The V call is TRBV30, the J call TRBJ2-5, with 7 bases matching TRBD1. V lost 4 bases and J lost 4; bases outside the gene matches: 3. Looked up from germline, CDR1 is GTSNPN and CDR2 is SVGIG (reference sequence). CDR3 length: 12 residues. The DNA of the CDR3 is TGTGCCTGGAAGGCAGGGGGAGAGACCCAGTACTTC. Amino acid sequence: CAWKAGGETQYF.

In its sample, this clone was seen once. The chain combines TRBV10-2 with TRBJ1-1; a possible D gene is TRBD1 (5 bases). Deletions cut 5 bases from V and 4 bases from J, with 8 bases between. There are 12 residues in the CDR3. Per the germline V gene, CDR1 is WSHSY and CDR2 is SAAADI. CDR3 sequence (DNA): TGCGCCAGCAGTTTTGGGGGCACTGAAGCTTTCTTT. This codes for CASSFGGTEAFF.

The chain combines TRBV14 with TRBJ1-3, with unresolved D. Deletions cut 3 bases from V and 0 bases from J, with 12 bases between. Per the germline V gene, CDR1 is SGHDN and CDR2 is FVKESK. The CDR3 has 16 amino acids. This CDR3 is CASSQLGPPSGNTIYF. The DNA for the CDR3 is TGTGCCAGCAGCCAGCTCGGACCCCCCTCTGGAAACACCATATATTTT.